These T cell receptor beta chains were read from a single sample in a study of blood T cells in healthy people across ages. TCRdb itself ran the 5' RACE reads through MiXCR, one entry per CDR3 protein. The sample lists roughly 1,700,000 distinct CDR3 sequences, roughly 28% occurring once. Sequences were obtained from blood. All receptors derive from a woman aged 25-40 years in good health. Each CDR3 is given without its conserved first and last residue. The D gene is left open where the match is weak.

CDR3aa: ASSRVGTRLQETQY
j_gene: TRBJ2-5
d_gene: NA
v_gene: TRBV5-1

CDR3aa: ASSVGNGLVNEQF
j_gene: TRBJ2-1
d_gene: NA
v_gene: TRBV9

CDR3aa: SIRGDTQY
j_gene: TRBJ2-3
d_gene: NA
v_gene: TRBV29-1

CDR3aa: SVDSNYNEQY
j_gene: NA
d_gene: NA
v_gene: TRBV29-1

CDR3aa: ASSLDIAGGYEQF
j_gene: TRBJ2-1
d_gene: TRBD2
v_gene: TRBV11-2

CDR3aa: SARGGRDYEQY
j_gene: TRBJ2-7
d_gene: NA
v_gene: TRBV20-1

CDR3aa: ASSNPGTAYNEQF
j_gene: TRBJ2-1
d_gene: TRBD1
v_gene: TRBV5-1

CDR3aa: AISAGGGSGANVLT
j_gene: TRBJ2-6
d_gene: TRBD1
v_gene: TRBV10-3

CDR3aa: ASSLVRSNYGYT
j_gene: TRBJ1-2
d_gene: NA
v_gene: TRBV11-2

CDR3aa: ASTPSGSREQY
j_gene: TRBJ2-7
d_gene: TRBD2
v_gene: TRBV6-2/TRBV6-3

CDR3aa: SVSQGGNNEQF
j_gene: TRBJ2-1
d_gene: NA
v_gene: TRBV20-1

CDR3aa: ASRQGARETQY
j_gene: TRBJ2-5
d_gene: TRBD1
v_gene: TRBV7-9

CDR3aa: ASTWLFGETQY
j_gene: TRBJ2-5
d_gene: NA
v_gene: TRBV2

CDR3aa: SALAGYNEQF
j_gene: TRBJ2-1
d_gene: TRBD2
v_gene: TRBV20-1

CDR3aa: SVTRAGTGTYEQY
j_gene: TRBJ2-7
d_gene: TRBD1
v_gene: TRBV29-1

CDR3aa: ASRGLAGGLGSGGELF
j_gene: TRBJ2-2
d_gene: TRBD2
v_gene: TRBV19

CDR3aa: ASSLVSGGAHNEQF
j_gene: TRBJ2-1
d_gene: TRBD2
v_gene: TRBV7-9

CDR3aa: SARGPLHYNEQF
j_gene: TRBJ2-1
d_gene: NA
v_gene: TRBV20-1

CDR3aa: ASSFGQGGGYTQY
j_gene: TRBJ2-3
d_gene: TRBD1
v_gene: TRBV5-1

CDR3aa: ASSYPSGGAYGQF
j_gene: TRBJ2-1
d_gene: TRBD2
v_gene: TRBV6-2/TRBV6-3

CDR3aa: ASSYAPGRDPYSNQPQH
j_gene: TRBJ1-5
d_gene: NA
v_gene: TRBV6-5

CDR3aa: ASSGGFNQPQH
j_gene: TRBJ1-5
d_gene: NA
v_gene: TRBV7-9

CDR3aa: AISPPDNYEQY
j_gene: TRBJ2-7
d_gene: NA
v_gene: TRBV10-3

CDR3aa: ASSRMTGPYEQY
j_gene: TRBJ2-7
d_gene: NA
v_gene: TRBV5-1

CDR3aa: ASSGIRDYEQY
j_gene: TRBJ2-7
d_gene: NA
v_gene: TRBV7-9